The clone carrying this TCR beta chain has only one observation. Its antigen is unidentified. TCRdb keeps only in-frame clones here, not all; method: immunoSEQ multiplex PCR. Here the sample spans about 96,000 clones, roughly four fifths being singletons. Sampled blood was obtained at baseline, cycle 4 day 1, and cycle 7 day 1. These data belong to a study of OX40 agonist ivuxolimab in advanced cancers. Study-level findings and limits: Some of the lowest clonal expansion was seen in partial responders at 0.1-3.0 mg/kg.

The CDR3 runs 15 residues. V shed 7 bases and J shed 4 bases, with 18 bases lying between them. This clonotype was obtained from an adult with an advanced solid tumor such as melanoma, head and neck, liver or kidney cancer. The chain has TRBV23-1 and TRBJ2-3; possible D gene TRBD2, 6 bases. TRBV23-1 is flagged as an ORF with uncertain function. Sequences were derived from CD4+ or CD8+ T cells sorted from blood, sampled in a trial of the OX40 agonist ivuxolimab. CDR3 sequence: CASTKGREDSDTQYF. CDR3 nucleotide sequence: TGCGCCAGCACCAAAGGGCGGGAAGACTCAGATACGCAGTATTTT.